This record looks at one TCR beta chain sequence and its context. This sample stems from a study of blood T cell repertoires in COVID-19. Profiling relied on immunoSEQ multiplex PCR, and the TCRdb table lists in-frame clones only, not all of them. Of more than 150,000 clones in the sample, nearly 90% were seen once. The clonotype was recovered from a man over 45 with acute or convalescent COVID-19. The sequenced sample was peripheral blood.

The CDR3 reads CASLTGTSGSWEQFF. The CDR3 DNA follows: TGTGCCAGCCTAACCGGGACTAGCGGGAGTTGGGAGCAGTTCTTC. This sequence joins TRBV6-5 and TRBJ2-1; TRBD2 matches 14 bases. Germline CDR1 reads MNHEY; CDR2 reads SVGAGI. V dropped 8 bases and J dropped 10; count of bases not matched to a gene: 10. CDR3 length equals 15 residues.